What follows describes a single TCR beta chain. The antigen remains undetermined. This record comes from a study of siplizumab effects on memory and regulatory T cells. Findings and limits, study-wide: Alloreactive sequences tracing back to unstimulated CD4+ memory cells were significantly reduced by siplizumab. Major contributors to the alloresponse seemed to be naive T cells, which also appeared more diverse than memory cells. Controls showed an average of roughly 30% Treg-derived mappable alloreactive CD4+ clones, while siplizumab showed 55% to 80%.

Generated by immunoSEQ multiplex PCR, the TCRdb table keeps only in-frame clones and is missing some. The table shows about 50,000 clones, with approximately 84% occurring only once. Sequenced unstimulated subsets in a few donor pairs: CD4+ naive, CD4+ memory, CD8+ naive, CD8+ effector memory, CD8+ TEMRA. The V end lost 6 bases, the J end lost 0 bases, and 17 bases lay between the germline ends. Germline CDR1 is SNHLY and CDR2 is FYNNEI. The CDR3 consists of 16 residues. Sequencing was carried out using naive CD8+ T cells sorted from blood. The sequence derives from a human donor in good health. This chain uses TRBV2 with TRBJ1-2; no reliable D call. CDR3 coding DNA: TGTGCCAGCAGCCCCTCCTTTGAGGTTTCTAACTATGGCTACACCTTC. It yields the protein CASSPSFEVSNYGYTF.